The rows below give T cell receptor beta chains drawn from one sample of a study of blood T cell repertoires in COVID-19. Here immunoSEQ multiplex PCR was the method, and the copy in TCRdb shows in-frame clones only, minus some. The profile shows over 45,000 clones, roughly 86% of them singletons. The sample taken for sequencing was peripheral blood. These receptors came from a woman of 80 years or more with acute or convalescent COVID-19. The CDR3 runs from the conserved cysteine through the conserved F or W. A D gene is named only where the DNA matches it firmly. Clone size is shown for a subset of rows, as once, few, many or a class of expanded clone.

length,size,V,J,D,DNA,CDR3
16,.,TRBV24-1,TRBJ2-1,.,TGTGCCACCAGTGCCCGGAGGTGCTTTTCGTACAATGAGCAGTTCTTC,CATSARRCFSYNEQFF
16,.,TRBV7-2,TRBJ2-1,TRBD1,TGTGCCAGCAGCTTAGATCATGGACAGGGATTCAATGAGCAGTTCTTC,CASSLDHGQGFNEQFF
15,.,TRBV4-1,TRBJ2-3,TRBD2,TGCGCCAGCAGCCAACTAGCGGGGGACACAGATACGCAGTATTTT,CASSQLAGDTDTQYF
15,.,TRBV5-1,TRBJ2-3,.,TGCGCCAGCAGCTTGGAGCACCCAAGCACAGATACGCAGTATTTT,CASSLEHPSTDTQYF
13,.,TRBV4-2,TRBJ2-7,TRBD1,TGTGCCAGCAGCCGGGACAGGGGTAACGAGCAGTACTTC,CASSRDRGNEQYF
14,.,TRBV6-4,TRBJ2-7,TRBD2,TGTGCCAGCAGCCAAGGGACTAGCGGGACCGAGCAGTACTTC,CASSQGTSGTEQYF
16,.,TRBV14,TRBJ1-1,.,TGTGCCAGCAGCCAAGATGGGGATTGGGGGGGCACTGAAGCTTTCTTT,CASSQDGDWGGTEAFF
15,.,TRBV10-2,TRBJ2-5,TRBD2,TGCGCCAGCAGAAAAGCGGGGGGCTCCGTAGAGACCCAGTACTTC,CASRKAGGSVETQYF
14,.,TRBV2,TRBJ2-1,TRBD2,TGTGCCAGCTACGACTTAGCGGGGAACAATGAGCAGTTCTTC,CASYDLAGNNEQFF
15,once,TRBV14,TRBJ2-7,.,TGTGCCAGCAGCCCGTCGGGGTCACGGTTATACGAGCAGTACTTC,CASSPSGSRLYEQYF
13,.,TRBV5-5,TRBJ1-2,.,TGTGCCAGCAGCTTGGCCGAGGGCTATGGCTACACCTTC,CASSLAEGYGYTF
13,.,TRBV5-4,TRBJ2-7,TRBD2,TGTGCCAGCAGCGAGACTAGCGGGGACGAGCAGTACTTC,CASSETSGDEQYF
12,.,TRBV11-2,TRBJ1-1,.,TGTGCCAGCAGCTTACAGAACACTGAAGCTTTCTTT,CASSLQNTEAFF
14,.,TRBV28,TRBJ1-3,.,TGTGCCAGCGGACCGCCAGGGACTGGAAACACCATATATTTT,CASGPPGTGNTIYF
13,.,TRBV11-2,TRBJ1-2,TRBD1,TGTGCCAGCAGCCAGACAGGGGAGCATGGCTACACCTTC,CASSQTGEHGYTF
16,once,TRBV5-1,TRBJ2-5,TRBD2,TGCGCCAGCAGCGCGCAGACTAGCGGGATGAAAGAGACCCAGTACTTC,CASSAQTSGMKETQYF